The present T cell receptor beta chain was sequenced within a study of control samples from healthy donors and cancer patients. CDR3 length: 15 amino acids. The germline V gene encodes CDR1 SGHAT and CDR2 FQNNGV. Trimming cost V 4 bases and J 4 bases, with 13 bases left between them. TCRdb keeps only in-frame clones here, not all; method: immunoSEQ multiplex PCR. The sample lists about 160,000 clones, 92% occurring once. This clone was counted a single time. The V gene is TRBV11-2, the J gene TRBJ2-2; maybe TRBD1 (6 bases). This clonotype was sampled from a woman aged 25 to 39 in good health. Sequencing was carried out using blood. The CDR3 nucleotides are TGTGCCAGCAGCTCAGGGGAAATAGGCACCGGGGAGCTGTTTTTT. It is translated as CASSSGEIGTGELFF. Using reference TRBV11-2 and TRBJ2-2 for the parts outside the CDR3, the full variable domain is EAGVAQSPRYKIIEKRQSVAFWCNPISGHATLYWYQQILGQGPKLLIQFQNNGVVDDSQLPKDRFSAERLKGVDSTLKIQPAKLEDSAVYLCASSSGEIGTGELFFGEGSRLTVL.